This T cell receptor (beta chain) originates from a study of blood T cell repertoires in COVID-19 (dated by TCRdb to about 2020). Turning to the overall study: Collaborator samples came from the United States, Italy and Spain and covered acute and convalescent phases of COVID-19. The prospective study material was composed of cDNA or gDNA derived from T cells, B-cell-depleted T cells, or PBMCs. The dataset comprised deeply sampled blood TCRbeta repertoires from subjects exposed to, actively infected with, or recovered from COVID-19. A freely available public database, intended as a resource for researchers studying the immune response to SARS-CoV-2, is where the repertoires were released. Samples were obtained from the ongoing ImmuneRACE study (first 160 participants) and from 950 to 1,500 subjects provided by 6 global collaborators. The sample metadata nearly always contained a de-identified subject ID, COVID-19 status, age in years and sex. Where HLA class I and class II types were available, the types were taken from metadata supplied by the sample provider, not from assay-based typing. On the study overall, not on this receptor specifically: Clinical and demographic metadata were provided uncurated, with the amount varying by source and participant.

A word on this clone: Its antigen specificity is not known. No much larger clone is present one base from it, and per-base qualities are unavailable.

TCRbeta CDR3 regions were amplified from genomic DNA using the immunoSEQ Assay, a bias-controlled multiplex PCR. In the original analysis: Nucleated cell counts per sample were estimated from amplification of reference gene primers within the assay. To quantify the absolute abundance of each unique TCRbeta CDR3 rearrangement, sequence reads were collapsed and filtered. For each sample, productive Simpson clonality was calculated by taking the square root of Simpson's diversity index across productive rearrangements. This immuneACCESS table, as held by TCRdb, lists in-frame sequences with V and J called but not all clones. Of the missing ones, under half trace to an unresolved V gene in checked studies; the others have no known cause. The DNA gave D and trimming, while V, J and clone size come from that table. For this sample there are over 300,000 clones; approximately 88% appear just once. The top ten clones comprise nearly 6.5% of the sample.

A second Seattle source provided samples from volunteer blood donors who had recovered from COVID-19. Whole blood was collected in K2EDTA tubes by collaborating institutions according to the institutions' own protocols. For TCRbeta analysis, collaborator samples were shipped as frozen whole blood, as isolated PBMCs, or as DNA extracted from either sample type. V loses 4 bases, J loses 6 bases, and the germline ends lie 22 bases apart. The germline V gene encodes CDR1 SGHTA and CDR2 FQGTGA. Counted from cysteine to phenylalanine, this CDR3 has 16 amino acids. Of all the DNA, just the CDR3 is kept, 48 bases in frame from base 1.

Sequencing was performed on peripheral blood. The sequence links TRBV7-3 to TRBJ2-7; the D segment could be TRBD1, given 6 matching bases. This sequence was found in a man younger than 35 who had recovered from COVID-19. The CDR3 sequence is CASSSNPGTFGVEQYF. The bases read TGTGCCAGCAGCTCGAACCCCGGGACATTTGGCGTCGAGCAGTACTTC.